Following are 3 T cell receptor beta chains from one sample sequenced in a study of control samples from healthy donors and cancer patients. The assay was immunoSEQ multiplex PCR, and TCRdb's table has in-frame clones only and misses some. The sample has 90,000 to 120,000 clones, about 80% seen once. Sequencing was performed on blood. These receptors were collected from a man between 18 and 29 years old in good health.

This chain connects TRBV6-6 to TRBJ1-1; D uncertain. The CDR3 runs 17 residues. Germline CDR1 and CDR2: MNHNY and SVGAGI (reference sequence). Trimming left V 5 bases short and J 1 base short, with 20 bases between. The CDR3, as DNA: TGTGCCAGCAGTCCGATAACGGGAGACAAGGGGAACACTGAAGCTTTCTTT. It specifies CASSPITGDKGNTEAFF.

DNA of the CDR3: TGCGCCAGCAGCTTGGCCACACACTATGGCTACACCTTC. This encodes CASSLATHYGYTF. The chain combines TRBV5-1 with TRBJ1-2; no definite D call. The CDR3 has 13 residues. Germline V CDR1 and CDR2: SGHRS, YFSETQ. V shed 0 bases and J shed 3 bases, with 6 bases lying between them. The full variable domain, with the rest looked up from reference TRBV5-1 and TRBJ1-2, is KAGVTQTPRYLIKTRGQQVTLSCSPISGHRSVSWYQQTPGQGLQFLFEYFSETQRNKGNFPGRFSGRQFSNSRSEMNVSTLELGDSALYLCASSLATHYGYTFGSGTRLTVV.

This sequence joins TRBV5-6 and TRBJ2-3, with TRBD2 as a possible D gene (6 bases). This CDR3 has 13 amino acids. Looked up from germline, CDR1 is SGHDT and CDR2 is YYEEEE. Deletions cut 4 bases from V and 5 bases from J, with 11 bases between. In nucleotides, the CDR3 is TGTGCCAGCAGCCACACGGGGGAAGATACGCAGTATTTT. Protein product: CASSHTGEDTQYF.